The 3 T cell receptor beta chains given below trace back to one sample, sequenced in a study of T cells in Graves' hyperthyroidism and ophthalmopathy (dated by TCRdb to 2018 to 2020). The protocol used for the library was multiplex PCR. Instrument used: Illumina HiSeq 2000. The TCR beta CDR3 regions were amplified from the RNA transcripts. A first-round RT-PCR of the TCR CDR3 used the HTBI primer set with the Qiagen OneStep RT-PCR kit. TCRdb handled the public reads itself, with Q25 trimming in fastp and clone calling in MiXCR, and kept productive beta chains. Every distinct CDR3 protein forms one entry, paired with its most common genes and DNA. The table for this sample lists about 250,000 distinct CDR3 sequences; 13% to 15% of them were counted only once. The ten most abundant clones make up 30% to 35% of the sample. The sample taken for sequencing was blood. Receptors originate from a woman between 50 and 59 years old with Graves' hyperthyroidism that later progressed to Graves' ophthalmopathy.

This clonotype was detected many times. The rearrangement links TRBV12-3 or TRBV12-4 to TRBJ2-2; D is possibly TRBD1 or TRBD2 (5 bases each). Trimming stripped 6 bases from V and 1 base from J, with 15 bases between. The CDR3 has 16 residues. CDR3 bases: TGTGCCAGCAGACCGGACTGGGGGTGGAACACCGGGGAGCTGTTTTTT. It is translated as CASRPDWGWNTGELFF.

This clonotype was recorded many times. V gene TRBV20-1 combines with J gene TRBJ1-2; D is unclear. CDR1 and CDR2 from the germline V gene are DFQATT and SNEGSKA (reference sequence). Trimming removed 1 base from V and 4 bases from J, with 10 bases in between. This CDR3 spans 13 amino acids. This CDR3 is CSARVPFLYGYTF. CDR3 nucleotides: TGCAGTGCTAGAGTCCCGTTCCTCTATGGCTACACCTTC.

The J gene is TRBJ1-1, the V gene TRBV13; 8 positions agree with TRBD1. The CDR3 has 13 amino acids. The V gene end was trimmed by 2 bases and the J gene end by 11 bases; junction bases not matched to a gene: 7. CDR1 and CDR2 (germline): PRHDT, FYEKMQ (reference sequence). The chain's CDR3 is CASSLRGQVGAFF. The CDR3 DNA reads TGTGCCAGCAGCTTAAGGGGACAGGTAGGGGCTTTCTTT.